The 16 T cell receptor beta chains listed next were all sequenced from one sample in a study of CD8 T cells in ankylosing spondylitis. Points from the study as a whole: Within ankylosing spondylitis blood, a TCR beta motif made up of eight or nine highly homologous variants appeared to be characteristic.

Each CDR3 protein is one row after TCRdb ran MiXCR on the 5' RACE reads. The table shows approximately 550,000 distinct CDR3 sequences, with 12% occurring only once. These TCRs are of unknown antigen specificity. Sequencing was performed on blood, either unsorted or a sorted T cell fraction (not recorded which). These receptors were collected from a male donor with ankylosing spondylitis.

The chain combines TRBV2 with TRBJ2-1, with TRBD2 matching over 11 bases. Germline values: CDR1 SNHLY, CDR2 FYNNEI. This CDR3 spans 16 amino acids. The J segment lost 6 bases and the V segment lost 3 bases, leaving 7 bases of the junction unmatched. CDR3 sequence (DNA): TGTGCCAGCAGTGACTTAGCGGGAGGGCCGGGCAATGAGCAGTTCTTC. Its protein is CASSDLAGGPGNEQFF.

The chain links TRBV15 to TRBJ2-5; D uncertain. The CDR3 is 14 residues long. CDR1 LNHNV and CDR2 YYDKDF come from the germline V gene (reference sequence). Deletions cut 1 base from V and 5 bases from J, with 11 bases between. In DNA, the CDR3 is TGTGCCACCAGCAGAGGGTCGACGGGTGAGACCCAGTACTTC. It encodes CATSRGSTGETQYF.

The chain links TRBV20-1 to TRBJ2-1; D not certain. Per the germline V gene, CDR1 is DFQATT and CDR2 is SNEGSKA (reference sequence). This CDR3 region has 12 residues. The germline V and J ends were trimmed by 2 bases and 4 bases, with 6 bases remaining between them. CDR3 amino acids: CSARNTYNEQFF. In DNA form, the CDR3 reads TGCAGTGCTAGAAACACATACAATGAGCAGTTCTTC.

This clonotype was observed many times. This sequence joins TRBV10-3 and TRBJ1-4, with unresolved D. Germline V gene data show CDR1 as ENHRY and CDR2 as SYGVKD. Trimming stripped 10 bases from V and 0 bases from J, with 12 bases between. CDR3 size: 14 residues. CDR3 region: CATADPSTNEKLFF. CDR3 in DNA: TGTGCCACCGCGGATCCTTCAACTAATGAAAAACTGTTTTTT.

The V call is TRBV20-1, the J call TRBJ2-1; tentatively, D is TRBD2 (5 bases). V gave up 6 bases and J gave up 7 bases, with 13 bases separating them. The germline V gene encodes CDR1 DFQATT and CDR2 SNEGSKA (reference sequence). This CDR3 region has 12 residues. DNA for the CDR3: TGCAGTGCCAGACTACCCAGGAATGAGCAGTTCTTC. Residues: CSARLPRNEQFF.

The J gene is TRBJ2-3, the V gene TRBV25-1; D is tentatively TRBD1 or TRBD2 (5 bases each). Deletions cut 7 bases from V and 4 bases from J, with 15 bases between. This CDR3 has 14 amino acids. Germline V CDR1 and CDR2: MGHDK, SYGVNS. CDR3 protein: CASTRGDPADTQYF. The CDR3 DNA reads TGTGCCAGCACTCGAGGGGACCCGGCAGATACGCAGTATTTT. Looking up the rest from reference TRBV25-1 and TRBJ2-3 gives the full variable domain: EADIYQTPRYLVIGTGKKITLECSQTMGHDKMYWYQQDPGMELHLIHYSYGVNSTEKGDLSSESTVSRIRTEHFPLTLESARPSHTSQYLCASTRGDPADTQYFGPGTRLTVL.

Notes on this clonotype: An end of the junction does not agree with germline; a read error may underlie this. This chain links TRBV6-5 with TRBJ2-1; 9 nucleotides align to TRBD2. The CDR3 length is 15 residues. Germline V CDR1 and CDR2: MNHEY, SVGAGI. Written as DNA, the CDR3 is TGTGCCAGCAGGTACTCTAGCGGGGTCTACAATGAGCAGTTCTTC. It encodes CASRYSSGVYNEQFF.

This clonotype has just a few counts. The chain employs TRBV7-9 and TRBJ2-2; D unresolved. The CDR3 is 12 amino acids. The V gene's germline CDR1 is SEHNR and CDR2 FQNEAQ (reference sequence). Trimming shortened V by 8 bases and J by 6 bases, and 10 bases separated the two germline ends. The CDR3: CASRSAPGELFF. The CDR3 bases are TGTGCCAGCCGCTCGGCGCCCGGGGAGCTGTTTTTT.

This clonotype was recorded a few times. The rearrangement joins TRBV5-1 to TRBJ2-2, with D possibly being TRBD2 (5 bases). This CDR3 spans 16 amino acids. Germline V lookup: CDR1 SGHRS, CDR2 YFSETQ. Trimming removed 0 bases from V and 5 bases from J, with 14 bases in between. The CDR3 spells CASSLDGRARTGELFF. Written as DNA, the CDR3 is TGCGCCAGCAGCTTGGACGGGCGGGCCCGAACCGGGGAGCTGTTTTTT.

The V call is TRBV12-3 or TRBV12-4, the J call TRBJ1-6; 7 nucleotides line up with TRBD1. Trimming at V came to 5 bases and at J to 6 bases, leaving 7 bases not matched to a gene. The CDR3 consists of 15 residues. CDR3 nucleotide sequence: TGTGCCAGCAGTCAGACAGGGACTGGTAATTCACCCCTCCACTTT. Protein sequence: CASSQTGTGNSPLHF.

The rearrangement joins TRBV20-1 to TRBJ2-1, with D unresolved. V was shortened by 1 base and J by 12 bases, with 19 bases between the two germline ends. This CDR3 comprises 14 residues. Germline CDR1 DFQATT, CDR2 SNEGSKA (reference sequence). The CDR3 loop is CSARVGSPISRQFF. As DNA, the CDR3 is TGCAGTGCTAGAGTCGGCTCCCCTATAAGTAGGCAGTTCTTC.

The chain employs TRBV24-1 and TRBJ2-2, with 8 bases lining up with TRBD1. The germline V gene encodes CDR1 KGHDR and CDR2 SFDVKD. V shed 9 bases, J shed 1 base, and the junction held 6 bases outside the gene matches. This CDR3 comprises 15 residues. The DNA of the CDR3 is TGTGCCACCCAGGACAGGGCAAAGAACACCGGGGAGCTGTTTTTT. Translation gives CATQDRAKNTGELFF.

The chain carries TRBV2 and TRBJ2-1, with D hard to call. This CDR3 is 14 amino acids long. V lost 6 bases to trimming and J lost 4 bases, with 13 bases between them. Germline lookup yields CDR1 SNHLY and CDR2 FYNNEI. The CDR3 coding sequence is TGTGCCAGCAGAGCCCGGGCCGAGTACAATGAGCAGTTCTTC. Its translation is CASRARAEYNEQFF. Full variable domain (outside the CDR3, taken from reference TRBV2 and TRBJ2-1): EPEVTQTPSHQVTQMGQEVILRCVPISNHLYFYWYRQILGQKVEFLVSFYNNEISEKSEIFDDQFSVERPDGSNFTLKIRSTKLEDSAMYFCASRARAEYNEQFFGPGTRLTVL.

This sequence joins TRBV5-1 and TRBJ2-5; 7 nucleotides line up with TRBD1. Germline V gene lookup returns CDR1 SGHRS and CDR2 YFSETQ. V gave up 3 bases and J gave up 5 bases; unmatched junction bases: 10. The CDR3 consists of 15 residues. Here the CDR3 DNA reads TGCGCCAGCAGCTCCGTAGGGGGCCGGACGGAGACCCAGTACTTC. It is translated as CASSSVGGRTETQYF.

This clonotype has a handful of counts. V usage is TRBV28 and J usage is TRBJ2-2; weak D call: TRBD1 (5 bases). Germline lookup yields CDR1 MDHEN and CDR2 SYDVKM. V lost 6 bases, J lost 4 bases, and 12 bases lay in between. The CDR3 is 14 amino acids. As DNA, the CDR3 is TGTGCCAGCAGAAATCAGGGTTCCACCGGGGAGCTGTTTTTT. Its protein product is CASRNQGSTGELFF. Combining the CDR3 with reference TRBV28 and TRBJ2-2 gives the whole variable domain DVKVTQSSRYLVKRTGEKVFLECVQDMDHENMFWYRQDPGLGLRLIYFSYDVKMKEKGDIPEGYSVSREKKERFSLILESASTNQTSMYLCASRNQGSTGELFFGEGSRLTVL.

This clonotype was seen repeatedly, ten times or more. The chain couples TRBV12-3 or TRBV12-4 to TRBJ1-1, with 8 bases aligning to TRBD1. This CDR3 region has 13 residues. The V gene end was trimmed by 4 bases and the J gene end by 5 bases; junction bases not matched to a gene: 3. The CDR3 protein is CASSSTGVTEAFF. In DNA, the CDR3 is TGTGCCAGCAGTTCGACAGGGGTAACTGAAGCTTTCTTT.